This T cell receptor (beta chain) was sequenced for a study of T-cell reconstitution after alpha-beta-depleted transplantation in children. Overall study results and limits: Newly generated T cells supplied most T-cell counts and diversity one year post-transplant. By about two months after transplant, alpha-beta T cells reportedly arose from several hundred graft clones that had expanded. From surviving recipient T cells and thymic progenitors came the high day-60 TCRbeta diversity observed in some patients.

The CDR3 totals 13 residues. CDR1 and CDR2 (germline): ENHRY, SYGVKD. V shed 4 bases, J shed 6 bases, and the junction held 0 bases outside the gene matches. Unique molecular identifiers were incorporated when the TCRbeta library was constructed. TCRdb ran MiXCR on the PCR reads and lists one entry per CDR3 protein. The table includes about 27,000 distinct CDR3 sequences, roughly 19% detected once. This clonotype turned up a few times. The antigen remains unidentified. This sequence was found in a male patient between 2 and 10 years old who had a stem cell transplant for acute lymphoblastic leukemia, so the T cells may come from the graft donor. The chain links TRBV10-3 to TRBJ1-5, with 10 nucleotides matching TRBD1. The source material was PBMCs, mostly from graft donor cells, sampled 60 days after TCRalphabeta/CD19-depleted stem cell transplant. CDR3 DNA: TGTGCCATCAGTGGGGACAGGGGTCAGCCCCAGCATTTT. This codes for CAISGDRGQPQHF.